The clone carrying this T cell receptor beta chain was counted a few times. Total RNA was extracted at no less than 6 micrograms per sample. The CDR3 sequence is 14 residues long. V shed 5 bases and J 7 bases; nucleotides not matched to a gene: 6. These data belong to a study of blood T cells in healthy people across ages. Together with a sample-barcoded 5' primer, a J-beta primer mix was included in a second PCR lasting about 7 to 11 cycles. MiXCR, applied by TCRdb to the 5' RACE reads, yields one record per CDR3 protein. Seen here are about 830,000 distinct CDR3 sequences, 60% to 80% observed once, and the top ten hold about 27%.

The rearrangement joins TRBV12-3 or TRBV12-4 to TRBJ1-5; 9 bases align to TRBD1. The receptor was isolated from a man aged 30-40 years in good health. Sequencing was done on a sample of blood. In DNA form, the CDR3 reads TGTGCCAGCAGTCCGACAGGGGGAAAGCAGCCCCAGCATTTT. This translates into CASSPTGGKQPQHF.